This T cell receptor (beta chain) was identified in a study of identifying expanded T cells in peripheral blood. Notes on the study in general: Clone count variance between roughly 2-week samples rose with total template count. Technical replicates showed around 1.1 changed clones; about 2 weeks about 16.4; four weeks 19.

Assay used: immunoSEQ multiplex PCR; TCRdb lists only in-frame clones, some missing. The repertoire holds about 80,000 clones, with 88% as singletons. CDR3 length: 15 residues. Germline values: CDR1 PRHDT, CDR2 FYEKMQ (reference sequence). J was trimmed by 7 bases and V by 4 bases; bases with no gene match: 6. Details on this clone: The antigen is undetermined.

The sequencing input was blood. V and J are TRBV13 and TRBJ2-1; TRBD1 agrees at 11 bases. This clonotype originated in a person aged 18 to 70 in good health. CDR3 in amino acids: CASSSGQGVGNEQFF. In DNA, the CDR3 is TGTGCCAGCAGCTCGGGACAGGGGGTTGGGAATGAGCAGTTCTTC.